This paragraph reports one TCR beta chain. No antigen is known for it. The junction had 7 bases not matched to a gene; V was cut back by 1 base and J by 7 bases. CDR1 and CDR2 (germline): KGHDR, SFDVKD. The CDR3 is 16 residues long. The sample is drawn from a study of T cells in Graves' hyperthyroidism and ophthalmopathy. Authors of the study amplified TCR beta CDR3 regions from RNA transcripts. Using the HTBI primer set, a first-round RT-PCR was run on the TCR CDR3. TCRdb reprocessed the multiplex PCR reads with MiXCR, giving one entry per CDR3 protein. The sample contains around 350,000 distinct CDR3 sequences, 25% of which appear only once. Broader study findings: Most thyroid clonotypes expanded above 0.001 appeared in blood too. For ophthalmopathy, model prediction preceded onset by a median about 6.4 months.

The definition of stable Graves' hyperthyroidism was no ophthalmopathy progression within 18 months. Sequencing was done on a sample of blood. The TCR sequence derives from a middle-aged man with Graves' hyperthyroidism. J is TRBJ2-1 and V is TRBV24-1; 9 bases align to TRBD1. This CDR3 reads CATSDLYGTGINEQFF. In DNA, the CDR3 is TGTGCCACCAGTGATTTATACGGGACAGGGATAAATGAGCAGTTCTTC.